The 3 T cell receptor beta chains below were found in one sample sequenced in a study of regulatory T cells in long-lasting Graves disease. The sample's time point: newly diagnosed GD, antithyroid drugs for less than 3 months. Scientists built the TCR library using RNA that was extracted from PBMCs. With iRepertoire HTBI primers and Arm-PCR of CDR3 regions, TCR beta libraries were built. MiXCR, applied by TCRdb to the multiplex PCR reads, yields one record per CDR3 protein. The sample lists hundreds of thousands of distinct CDR3 sequences; 16% were seen once. The data were also submitted as part of a second study, on T cells in Graves' hyperthyroidism and ophthalmopathy.

The material was peripheral blood mononuclear cells (PBMCs), obtained at new diagnosis, from a patient treated with antithyroid drugs. These receptors came from a young man with Graves disease.

There are a few counts of this clonotype. The rearrangement links TRBV29-1 to TRBJ2-7, with 7 nucleotides matching TRBD2. This CDR3 has 14 residues. Trimming removed 6 bases from V and 1 base from J; junction bases left unmatched: 9. CDR1 and CDR2 from the germline V gene are SQVTM and ANQGSEA. DNA for the CDR3: TGCAGCGTGGGAGGGGTTGGGGGGTCCTACGAGCAGTACTTC. Protein product: CSVGGVGGSYEQYF.

The chain links TRBV28 to TRBJ1-3; 7 bases align to TRBD1. Germline assignment: CDR1 MDHEN and CDR2 SYDVKM. CDR3 length equals 16 residues. Unmatched junction bases numbered 9, after V lost 7 bases and J lost 0 bases. The CDR3 sequence: CASTEGGGRSGNTIYF. CDR3 sequence (DNA): TGTGCCAGCACTGAAGGAGGGGGCCGCTCTGGAAACACCATATATTTT.

This clonotype came up many times. The rearrangement links TRBV3-1 to TRBJ2-3, with 16 nucleotides matching TRBD2. This CDR3 is 18 amino acids long. V gave up 5 bases and J gave up 4 bases; unmatched junction bases: 9. The V gene's germline CDR1 is LGHDT and CDR2 YNNKEL (reference sequence). As DNA, the CDR3 is TGTGCCAGCAGCTACCCGGGACTAGCGGGAGGGTTACCAGATACGCAGTATTTT. Its protein product is CASSYPGLAGGLPDTQYF.